This T cell receptor (beta chain) was captured by sequencing in a study of blood T cell repertoires in COVID-19. Generated by immunoSEQ multiplex PCR, the TCRdb table keeps only in-frame clones and is missing some. The profile shows some 220,000 clones, roughly 84% of them singletons. Germline V lookup: CDR1 SGHAT, CDR2 FQNNGV. Germline trimming cut 0 bases from V and 7 bases from J; bases unmatched to any gene: 6. CDR3 length: 14 residues. V gene TRBV11-2 combines with J gene TRBJ2-7; 7 positions agree with TRBD1. This receptor was taken from a man aged 50-60 years who had recovered from COVID-19. Sample: peripheral blood. The CDR3 DNA reads as TGTGCCAGCAGCTTAGAAGGGGGCCGATGGGAGCAGTACTTC. Translation gives CASSLEGGRWEQYF.